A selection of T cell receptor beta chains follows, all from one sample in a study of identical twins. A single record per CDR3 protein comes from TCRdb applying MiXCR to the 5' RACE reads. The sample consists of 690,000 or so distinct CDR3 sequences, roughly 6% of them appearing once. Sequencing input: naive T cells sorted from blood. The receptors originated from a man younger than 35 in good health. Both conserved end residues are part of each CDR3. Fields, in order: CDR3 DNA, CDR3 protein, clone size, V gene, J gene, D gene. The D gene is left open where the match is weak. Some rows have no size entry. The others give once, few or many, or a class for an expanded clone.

CDR3 DNA: TGCAGTGCTAGAGATTCTGCGGACTTCCAGAACACCGGGGAGCTGTTTTTT
CDR3 protein: CSARDSADFQNTGELFF
clone size: many
V gene: TRBV20-1
J gene: TRBJ2-2
D gene: NA

CDR3 DNA: TGCAGTGCTAGTGGAGACCAAGAGACCCAGTACTTC
CDR3 protein: CSASGDQETQYF
clone size: few
V gene: TRBV20-1
J gene: TRBJ2-5
D gene: NA

CDR3 DNA: TGCGCCAGCAGCCCCCCCGGTGGACTAGCGGGAGAAGAGGTAGATACGCAGTATTTT
CDR3 protein: CASSPPGGLAGEEVDTQYF
clone size: NA
V gene: TRBV4-1
J gene: TRBJ2-3
D gene: TRBD2

CDR3 DNA: TGTGCCAGCAGTCAGGGACACCCAGACTATAATTCACCCCTCCACTTT
CDR3 protein: CASSQGHPDYNSPLHF
clone size: many
V gene: TRBV12-3/TRBV12-4
J gene: TRBJ1-6
D gene: NA

CDR3 DNA: TGTGCCAGCAGTAACCGGGACAGGGGAAGCGAGCAGTACTTC
CDR3 protein: CASSNRDRGSEQYF
clone size: many
V gene: TRBV25-1
J gene: TRBJ2-7
D gene: TRBD1

CDR3 DNA: TGCGCCAGCAGCTTTGGGACTAGCGGGAGGGCGCGGTTCTTC
CDR3 protein: CASSFGTSGRARFF
clone size: few
V gene: TRBV5-1
J gene: TRBJ2-1
D gene: TRBD2

CDR3 DNA: TGTGCCAGCAGCTCTACTAGCGCCGAGACCCAGTACTTC
CDR3 protein: CASSSTSAETQYF
clone size: few
V gene: TRBV7-2
J gene: TRBJ2-5
D gene: TRBD2

CDR3 DNA: TGCGCCAGCAGGTATGGGAACACTGAAGCTTTCTTT
CDR3 protein: CASRYGNTEAFF
clone size: many
V gene: TRBV4-3
J gene: TRBJ1-1
D gene: NA

CDR3 DNA: TGTGCCAGCAGTCCACCGTACCTCAATGAGCAGTTCTTC
CDR3 protein: CASSPPYLNEQFF
clone size: few
V gene: TRBV27
J gene: TRBJ2-1
D gene: NA

CDR3 DNA: TGTGCCAGCAGTTTAAAGGCAAATAGGGGGTACACTGAAGCTTTCTTT
CDR3 protein: CASSLKANRGYTEAFF
clone size: NA
V gene: TRBV27
J gene: TRBJ1-1
D gene: NA

CDR3 DNA: TGCGCCAGCAGCTTTTTGGACCCAGTCAACACCGGGGAGCTGTTTTTT
CDR3 protein: CASSFLDPVNTGELFF
clone size: few
V gene: TRBV5-1
J gene: TRBJ2-2
D gene: NA

CDR3 DNA: TGTGCCAGCACCCCACGTCTGCGGGAAGCAGATACGCAGTATTTT
CDR3 protein: CASTPRLREADTQYF
clone size: many
V gene: TRBV27
J gene: TRBJ2-3
D gene: NA

CDR3 DNA: TGTGCCAGCAGCTTAAGGAACAGCGTCTACGAGCAGTACTTC
CDR3 protein: CASSLRNSVYEQYF
clone size: many
V gene: TRBV7-9
J gene: TRBJ2-7
D gene: NA

CDR3 DNA: TGTGCCAGCAGCTCCTACGCGGGCGTCGTTGAGCAGTTCTTC
CDR3 protein: CASSSYAGVVEQFF
clone size: NA
V gene: TRBV11-2
J gene: TRBJ2-1
D gene: NA

CDR3 DNA: TGTGCCAGCGGAGGACAGGGGGTGATGAATGAGCAGTTCTTC
CDR3 protein: CASGGQGVMNEQFF
clone size: NA
V gene: TRBV25-1
J gene: TRBJ2-1
D gene: TRBD1

CDR3 DNA: TGCAGCGTTGGGAAGGCTAGCGGATACCAAGAGACCCAGTACTTC
CDR3 protein: CSVGKASGYQETQYF
clone size: many
V gene: TRBV29-1
J gene: TRBJ2-5
D gene: TRBD2

CDR3 DNA: TGTGCCACCAGAGGAGACAGGGATTCTTACGAGCAGTTCTTC
CDR3 protein: CATRGDRDSYEQFF
clone size: many
V gene: TRBV24-1
J gene: TRBJ2-1
D gene: TRBD1

CDR3 DNA: TGCGCCAGCAGCGAGGATAGTAGAGAGACCCAGTACTTC
CDR3 protein: CASSEDSRETQYF
clone size: few
V gene: TRBV5-1
J gene: TRBJ2-5
D gene: NA

CDR3 DNA: TGCAGCGTACCGCGTGGCCGGGAGACCCAGTACTTC
CDR3 protein: CSVPRGRETQYF
clone size: many
V gene: TRBV29-1
J gene: TRBJ2-5
D gene: NA

CDR3 DNA: TGCAGTGCTAGGGGGCTAGCGGAGACCTACGAGCAGTACTTC
CDR3 protein: CSARGLAETYEQYF
clone size: many
V gene: TRBV20-1
J gene: TRBJ2-7
D gene: TRBD2

CDR3 DNA: TGTGCCAGCAGTGACTGGCCGGGTTATTCACCCCTCCACTTT
CDR3 protein: CASSDWPGYSPLHF
clone size: few
V gene: TRBV2
J gene: TRBJ1-6
D gene: NA

CDR3 DNA: TGCAGTGCGGATGACGGTGGAAAGAGTGGCTACACCTTC
CDR3 protein: CSADDGGKSGYTF
clone size: few
V gene: TRBV20-1
J gene: TRBJ1-2
D gene: NA

CDR3 DNA: TGTGCCAGCAGTTACTTTAGCGGGAGTAATGAGCAGTTCTTC
CDR3 protein: CASSYFSGSNEQFF
clone size: NA
V gene: TRBV6-5
J gene: TRBJ2-1
D gene: TRBD2

CDR3 DNA: TGTGCCAGCAGCAACCGGGACAGGGGACAAGAGACCCAGTACTTC
CDR3 protein: CASSNRDRGQETQYF
clone size: NA
V gene: TRBV11-2
J gene: TRBJ2-5
D gene: TRBD1

CDR3 DNA: TGTGCCAGCAGATCATATAGACAGGATACCTACGAGCAGTACTTC
CDR3 protein: CASRSYRQDTYEQYF
clone size: NA
V gene: TRBV27
J gene: TRBJ2-7
D gene: NA

CDR3 DNA: TGTGCCAGCAGACCCGGGACAGGGGGCTGGGAGACCCAGTACTTC
CDR3 protein: CASRPGTGGWETQYF
clone size: many
V gene: TRBV21-1
J gene: TRBJ2-5
D gene: NA

CDR3 DNA: TGTGCCAGCAGACCCGGACAGGCGGGAGTGGAGACCCAGTACTTC
CDR3 protein: CASRPGQAGVETQYF
clone size: NA
V gene: TRBV5-4
J gene: TRBJ2-5
D gene: NA

CDR3 DNA: TGTGCCATCAAGGGACAGACTGACACCGGGGAGCTGTTTTTT
CDR3 protein: CAIKGQTDTGELFF
clone size: many
V gene: TRBV10-3
J gene: TRBJ2-2
D gene: TRBD1

CDR3 DNA: TGCAGCGCCGGGACAGGCGGCCGGGAGCAGTACTTC
CDR3 protein: CSAGTGGREQYF
clone size: few
V gene: TRBV29-1
J gene: TRBJ2-7
D gene: TRBD1

CDR3 DNA: TGTGCCATCAGGGCAGGGGGCCTATACACTGAAGCTTTCTTT
CDR3 protein: CAIRAGGLYTEAFF
clone size: many
V gene: TRBV10-3
J gene: TRBJ1-1
D gene: TRBD1

CDR3 DNA: TGTGCCTGGGCTGTTGTAACCGGGGAGCTGTTTTTT
CDR3 protein: CAWAVVTGELFF
clone size: many
V gene: TRBV30
J gene: TRBJ2-2
D gene: NA

CDR3 DNA: TGTGCCAGCAGTCTCAGGGGGCGGTACGAGCAGTACTTC
CDR3 protein: CASSLRGRYEQYF
clone size: many
V gene: TRBV6-6
J gene: TRBJ2-7
D gene: TRBD1

CDR3 DNA: TGCAGTGCTAGAGATGATAGGAGACACTTCCTAACAGATACGCAGTATTTT
CDR3 protein: CSARDDRRHFLTDTQYF
clone size: many
V gene: TRBV20-1
J gene: TRBJ2-3
D gene: NA

CDR3 DNA: TGTGCCAGCAGTAAAGCCGGGACAGGGAACACTGAAGCTTTCTTT
CDR3 protein: CASSKAGTGNTEAFF
clone size: many
V gene: TRBV6-1
J gene: TRBJ1-1
D gene: TRBD1

CDR3 DNA: TGTGCCAGCAGCTTAGATGCTGGGAAGGGACAGGGGAATTCACCCCTCCACTTT
CDR3 protein: CASSLDAGKGQGNSPLHF
clone size: many
V gene: TRBV11-1
J gene: TRBJ1-6
D gene: TRBD1

CDR3 DNA: TGTGCCAGCAGTACTCGGCAGCAGGGGAAAGTCGACACTGAAGCTTTCTTT
CDR3 protein: CASSTRQQGKVDTEAFF
clone size: few
V gene: TRBV28
J gene: TRBJ1-1
D gene: NA

CDR3 DNA: TGCAGCGTAGACATGAACACTGAAGCTTTCTTT
CDR3 protein: CSVDMNTEAFF
clone size: many
V gene: TRBV29-1
J gene: TRBJ1-1
D gene: NA

CDR3 DNA: TGTGCCAGCAGCGTAGTAGGGAACACCGGGGAGCTGTTTTTT
CDR3 protein: CASSVVGNTGELFF
clone size: many
V gene: TRBV9
J gene: TRBJ2-2
D gene: NA

CDR3 DNA: TGCGCCAGCAGCCCCCCCATAGGCACTGAAGCTTTCTTT
CDR3 protein: CASSPPIGTEAFF
clone size: many
V gene: TRBV5-1
J gene: TRBJ1-1
D gene: NA

CDR3 DNA: TGTGCCAGCAGCTTTGGGTGGGGTCAGAACTACGAGCAGTACTTC
CDR3 protein: CASSFGWGQNYEQYF
clone size: many
V gene: TRBV7-2
J gene: TRBJ2-7
D gene: NA

CDR3 DNA: TGTGCCAGCAGTTACTCTCGGGCAGAACCCTACGAGCAGTACTTC
CDR3 protein: CASSYSRAEPYEQYF
clone size: few
V gene: TRBV6-5
J gene: TRBJ2-7
D gene: NA

CDR3 DNA: TGTGCCAGCGGACTGGAAAGGGGTGAGCAGTTCTTC
CDR3 protein: CASGLERGEQFF
clone size: few
V gene: TRBV11-1
J gene: TRBJ2-1
D gene: NA

CDR3 DNA: TGTGCCAGACGACAGGACCTGAACACTGAAGCTTTCTTT
CDR3 protein: CARRQDLNTEAFF
clone size: many
V gene: TRBV10-3
J gene: TRBJ1-1
D gene: NA

CDR3 DNA: TGCGCCAGCAGCTTGGTACAGGGTTCCGGGGAGCTGTTTTTT
CDR3 protein: CASSLVQGSGELFF
clone size: few
V gene: TRBV5-1
J gene: TRBJ2-2
D gene: NA

CDR3 DNA: TGTGCCAGCAGCCAAGAATCGTGGGAAGTAGCAGGAACCAACACCGGGGAGCTGTTTTTT
CDR3 protein: CASSQESWEVAGTNTGELFF
clone size: NA
V gene: TRBV4-2
J gene: TRBJ2-2
D gene: NA

CDR3 DNA: TGTGCCAGCAGTTACGGCGGGAAGTACAATGAGCAGTTCTTC
CDR3 protein: CASSYGGKYNEQFF
clone size: NA
V gene: TRBV6-2/TRBV6-3
J gene: TRBJ2-1
D gene: NA

CDR3 DNA: TGCAGTGCGAGTACTGTAGCGGGATCCTACGAGCAGTACTTC
CDR3 protein: CSASTVAGSYEQYF
clone size: NA
V gene: TRBV20-1
J gene: TRBJ2-7
D gene: TRBD2

CDR3 DNA: TGTGCCATCACTCGACTAGCGGGAGAAGGTGAGCAGTTCTTC
CDR3 protein: CAITRLAGEGEQFF
clone size: many
V gene: TRBV10-3
J gene: TRBJ2-1
D gene: TRBD2

CDR3 DNA: TGTGCCAGCAGTGAAGAAGGTCTATATGGCTACACCTTC
CDR3 protein: CASSEEGLYGYTF
clone size: many
V gene: TRBV6-1
J gene: TRBJ1-2
D gene: NA

CDR3 DNA: TGTGCCAGCAGCAAACCCCCAGCGGGAGGGTACAATGAGCAGTTCTTC
CDR3 protein: CASSKPPAGGYNEQFF
clone size: NA
V gene: TRBV21-1
J gene: TRBJ2-1
D gene: NA

CDR3 DNA: TGTGCCAGCACCAATGGGGGAAGTGGGTACAATGAGCAGTTCTTC
CDR3 protein: CASTNGGSGYNEQFF
clone size: many
V gene: TRBV27
J gene: TRBJ2-1
D gene: NA

CDR3 DNA: TGTGCCAGCAGTTTAAACCTGGAGGGCTACACCTTC
CDR3 protein: CASSLNLEGYTF
clone size: many
V gene: TRBV12-3/TRBV12-4
J gene: TRBJ1-2
D gene: NA

CDR3 DNA: TGTGCCACCAGTGACCGGGACAGGGGATCCTACAATGAGCAGTTCTTC
CDR3 protein: CATSDRDRGSYNEQFF
clone size: few
V gene: TRBV24-1
J gene: TRBJ2-1
D gene: TRBD1